This T cell receptor (beta chain) was sequenced for a study of T cells after yellow fever vaccination (dated by TCRdb to 2018 to 2020). Regarding the research as a whole: Libraries from fractions with low cell numbers were prepared with the SMART-Seq v4 Ultra Low Input RNA kit. To track T-cell clones before and after primary and booster YFV17D yellow fever vaccination, bulk TCR alpha and beta repertoires were sequenced longitudinally. Two healthy male donors, one aged 18 to 30 and one aged 30 to 40 years, made up the cohort. Blood samples were taken at several timepoints before and after primary and secondary immunization, and bulk PBMC replicates and cell subsets were isolated.

This clonotype came up many times. Its recognized antigen is unknown. A read error may account for a junction end that differs from germline. TCR cDNA was synthesized by 5'RACE template switching, through which a universal primer site and unique molecular identifiers were introduced. cDNA synthesis was primed from both the TCR alpha and TCR beta constant segments. Libraries were amplified in two PCR steps, with sample barcodes and sequencing adapters added in the second step. Sequencing of libraries was done on Illumina HiSeq 2500 (2x100 bp) or NovaSeq (2x150 bp). Processing in the source paper ran as follows. Reads were demultiplexed and collapsed into UMI consensus sequences with MIGEC, and V(D)J alignment was performed with MiXCR. Clonotypes responding to the vaccine were identified with edgeR on replicate PBMC samples, with the criteria of FDR below 0.01 and a log2 fold change above 5 up to day 15. Each bulk clonotype received a CD4 or CD8 identity based on whether the sequenced CD4 or CD8 repertoire contained that clonotype at higher abundance. The public reads were reanalyzed by TCRdb: fastp trimming at Q25, MiXCR alignment, in-frame beta chains only. Every distinct CDR3 protein forms one entry, paired with its most common genes and DNA. These V and J calls derive from TCRdb rather than the authors' analysis. This sample is represented by over 100,000 distinct CDR3 sequences; roughly 8.9% of them were singletons. The ten largest clones take up 25% of the sample.

General conclusions and limits of the study: The study included only a couple of donors, which limits how far the findings can be generalized. Most clones expanded after primary vaccination were re-detected after the booster (about 95% of CD4 and about nine tenths of CD8), suggesting broad memory maintenance. The secondary T-cell response was found to be weaker but faster than the primary response, with a peak reached on day 5 rather than on day 15. Computational filtering was needed because FACS-sorted repertoires could contain abundant contaminating clonotypes from the bulk population. A small fraction of clonotypes showed up in both the CD4 and CD8 compartments, probably as a result of convergent recombination.

From the cysteine through the phenylalanine, the CDR3 covers 17 amino acids. The DNA shown is the 51-base CDR3, in frame from base 1. CDR1 and CDR2 are drawn from the germline V gene (reference sequence): MNHEY, SMNVEV. Read against the paper, the sample's treatment or condition label means: live attenuated yellow fever vaccine strain. A standard Ficoll-Paque protocol was used to isolate PBMCs from peripheral blood. Dynabeads CD4 and CD8 positive selection kits were used to isolate CD4 and CD8 T-cell fractions. TriZol was used to extract RNA from bulk PBMCs, from CD4 and CD8 fractions, and from dextramer-positive and dextramer-negative fractions.

This receptor was identified in a man aged 30-40 years who received the YFV17D yellow fever vaccine. The sample consisted of CD8+ T cells sorted from PBMCs, taken 45 days after the yellow fever booster vaccination. The chain joins TRBV27 to TRBJ2-2; TRBD2 could be the D gene, as 6 bases match. The DNA sequence reads TGTGCCAGCAGCTTATACTCCGGGACTTCGAACACCGGGGAGCTGTTTTTT. Translation gives CASSLYSGTSNTGELFF.